One T cell receptor (beta chain) is described in this entry. Germline V lookup: CDR1 SQVTM, CDR2 ANQGSEA. The CDR3 totals 11 residues. The record originates from a study of CD8+ T cells in alopecia areata. Across the whole study: Treated patients were given oral tofacitinib, which was dosed at 5 to 10 mg twice daily.

Alopecia areata patients had lesional scalp punch biopsies and peripheral blood taken from them. Extracted from the samples, RNA was reverse transcribed into cDNA to serve as the sequencing template. Only in-frame clones appear in the TCRdb table, and some are missing; sequencing was by immunoSEQ multiplex PCR. The sample has 150,000 to 190,000 clones, 45% to 60% seen once; the top ten hold approximately 19%. V is TRBV29-1 and J is TRBJ2-5; no definite D call. The closer fit of TRBJ2-7 to the DNA end suggests the J call may be wrong. The clonotype originates from a human donor with alopecia areata. This material consisted of CD8+ T cells sorted from blood, taken at week 0. CDR3 nucleotide sequence: TGCAGCGTTGACAGTTCCTACGAGCAGTACTTC. It codes for CSVDSSYEQYF.